This TCR beta chain was sequenced during a study of cytomegalovirus exposure and HLA in healthy donors. Use of 60 Vbeta and 13 Jbeta primers characterized the PCR. Using immunoSEQ multiplex PCR, the repertoire was profiled, and TCRdb retains in-frame clones only, with some absent. The data hold approximately 90,000 clones, with roughly 79% observed a single time. From germline, CDR1 is LGHNA and CDR2 YSLEER. This CDR3 region has 16 residues. Trimming removed 0 bases from V and 0 bases from J; junction bases left unmatched: 5. The TCR originated in a male donor in good health and CMV-seronegative. V is TRBV4-3 and J is TRBJ2-7; TRBD2 matches 7 bases. Specimen: PBMCs. This CDR3 reads CASSQDTQRGSYEQYF. The CDR3 DNA follows: TGCGCCAGCAGCCAAGATACGCAGCGGGGCTCCTACGAGCAGTACTTC.